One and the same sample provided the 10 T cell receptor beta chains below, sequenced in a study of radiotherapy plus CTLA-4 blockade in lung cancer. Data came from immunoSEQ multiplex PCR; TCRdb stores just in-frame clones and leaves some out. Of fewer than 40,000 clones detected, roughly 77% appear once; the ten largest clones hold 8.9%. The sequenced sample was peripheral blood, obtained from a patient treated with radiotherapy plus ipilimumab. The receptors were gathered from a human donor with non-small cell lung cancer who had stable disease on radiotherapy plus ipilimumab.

In DNA, the CDR3 is TGTGCCAGCAGTGAATCTCGCCACGGGCTTAGCAATCAGCCCCAGCATTTT. Its protein product is CASSESRHGLSNQPQHF. The chain is built from TRBV25-1 and TRBJ1-5; D remains unclear. V lost 1 base and J 0 bases, leaving 13 bases between the germline ends. Germline V gene lookup returns CDR1 MGHDK and CDR2 SYGVNS. The CDR3 has 17 amino acids.

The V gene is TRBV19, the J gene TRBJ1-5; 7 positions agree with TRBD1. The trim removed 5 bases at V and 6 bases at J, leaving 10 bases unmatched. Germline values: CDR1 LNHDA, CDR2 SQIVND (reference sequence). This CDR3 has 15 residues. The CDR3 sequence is CASSGWQGGGQPQHF. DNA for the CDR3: TGTGCCAGTAGTGGGTGGCAGGGGGGGGGTCAGCCCCAGCATTTT.

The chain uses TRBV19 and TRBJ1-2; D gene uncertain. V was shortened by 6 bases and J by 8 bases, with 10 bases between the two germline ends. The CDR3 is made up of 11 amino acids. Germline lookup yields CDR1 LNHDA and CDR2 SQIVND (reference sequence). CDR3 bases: TGTGCCAGTAGCCAAGATGGGGGCTACACCTTC. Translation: CASSQDGGYTF.

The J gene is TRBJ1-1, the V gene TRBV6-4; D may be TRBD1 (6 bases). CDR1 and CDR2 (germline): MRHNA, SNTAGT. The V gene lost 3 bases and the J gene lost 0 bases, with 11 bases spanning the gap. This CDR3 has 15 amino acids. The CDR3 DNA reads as TGTGCCAGCAGTGAAGGGGGACACCTGAACACTGAAGCTTTCTTT. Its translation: CASSEGGHLNTEAFF.

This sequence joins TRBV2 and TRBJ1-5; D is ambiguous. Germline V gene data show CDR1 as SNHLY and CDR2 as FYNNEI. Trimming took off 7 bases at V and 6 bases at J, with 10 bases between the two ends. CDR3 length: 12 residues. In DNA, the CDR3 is TGTGCCAGCAAAGAATCTAGTCAGCCCCAGCATTTT. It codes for CASKESSQPQHF.

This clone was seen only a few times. The CDR3 region has the DNA TGTGCCAGCTCACCTCGGGGACAATCCTACAATGAGCAGTTCTTC. Protein sequence: CASSPRGQSYNEQFF. This chain uses TRBV18 with TRBJ2-1; D is perhaps TRBD1 (6 bases). Trimming took off 3 bases at V and 1 base at J, with 10 bases between the two ends. This CDR3 comprises 15 residues. CDR1 and CDR2 from the germline V gene are KGHSH and LQKENI.

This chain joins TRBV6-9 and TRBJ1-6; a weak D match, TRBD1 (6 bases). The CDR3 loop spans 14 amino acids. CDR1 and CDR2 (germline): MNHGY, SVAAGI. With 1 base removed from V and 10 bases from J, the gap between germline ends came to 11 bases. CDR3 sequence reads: CASSYYREDSPLHF. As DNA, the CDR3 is TGTGCCAGCAGTTATTACAGGGAGGACTCACCCCTCCACTTT.

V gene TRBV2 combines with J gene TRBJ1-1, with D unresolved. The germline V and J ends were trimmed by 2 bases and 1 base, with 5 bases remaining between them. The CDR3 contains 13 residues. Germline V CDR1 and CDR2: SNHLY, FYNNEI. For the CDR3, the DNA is TGTGCCAGCAGTGAATGGCAGAACACTGAAGCTTTCTTT. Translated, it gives CASSEWQNTEAFF. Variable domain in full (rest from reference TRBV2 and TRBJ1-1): EPEVTQTPSHQVTQMGQEVILRCVPISNHLYFYWYRQILGQKVEFLVSFYNNEISEKSEIFDDQFSVERPDGSNFTLKIRSTKLEDSAMYFCASSEWQNTEAFFGQGTRLTVV.

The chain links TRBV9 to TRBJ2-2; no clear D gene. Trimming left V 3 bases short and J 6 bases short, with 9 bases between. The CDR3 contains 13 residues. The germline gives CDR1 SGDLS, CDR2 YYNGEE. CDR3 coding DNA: TGTGCCAGCAGCGGCCTCATGGCCGGGGAGCTGTTTTTT. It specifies CASSGLMAGELFF.

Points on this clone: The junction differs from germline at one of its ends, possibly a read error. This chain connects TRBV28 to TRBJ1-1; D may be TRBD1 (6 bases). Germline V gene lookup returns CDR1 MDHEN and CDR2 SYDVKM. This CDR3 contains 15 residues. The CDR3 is CASTIGGQLNTEASF. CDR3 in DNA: TGTGCCAGCACTATAGGGGGTCAGCTGAACACTGAAGCTTCCTTT.